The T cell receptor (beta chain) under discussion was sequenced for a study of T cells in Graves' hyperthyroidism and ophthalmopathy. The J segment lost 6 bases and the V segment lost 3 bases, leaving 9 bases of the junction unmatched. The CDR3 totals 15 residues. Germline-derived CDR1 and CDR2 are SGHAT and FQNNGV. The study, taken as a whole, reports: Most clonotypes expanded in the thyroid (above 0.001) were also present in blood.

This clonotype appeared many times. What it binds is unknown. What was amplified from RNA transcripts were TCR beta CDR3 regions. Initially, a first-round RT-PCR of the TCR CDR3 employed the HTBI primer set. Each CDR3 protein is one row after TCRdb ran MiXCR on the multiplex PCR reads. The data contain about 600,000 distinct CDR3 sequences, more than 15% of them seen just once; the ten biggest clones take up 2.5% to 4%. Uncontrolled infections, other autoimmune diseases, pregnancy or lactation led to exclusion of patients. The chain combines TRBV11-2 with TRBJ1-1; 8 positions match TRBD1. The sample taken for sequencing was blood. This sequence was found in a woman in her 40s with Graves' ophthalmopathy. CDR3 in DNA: TGTGCCAGCAGCTTCGGACAGGGAGGGAGGGCTGAAGCTTTCTTT. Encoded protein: CASSFGQGGRAEAFF.